Presented here are 23 T cell receptor beta chains from one specimen sequenced in a study of molecular identifiers for immune sequencing clone quantification. TCRdb re-derived calls from the PCR reads in MiXCR, one entry per CDR3 protein. The repertoire consists of 97,000 or so distinct CDR3 sequences, with about 35% occurring once and the leading ten covering less than 10%. Sequencing was done on a sample of naive CD8+ T cells from blood, with Jurkat cell RNA spiked in. Subset meaning: FACS-sorted CD8+CD4-CCR7+CD45RA+ naive T cells. Every receptor here comes from a human donor in good health. Some libraries in this study had Jurkat cell RNA spiked in.

The V and J genes are TRBV9 and TRBJ2-1, with D possibly TRBD1 on 5 matching bases. The CDR3 spans 14 residues. V gave up 0 bases and J gave up 6 bases, with 10 bases separating them. Per the germline V gene, CDR1 is SGDLS and CDR2 is YYNGEE. The CDR3 sequence: CASSVEAGFNEQFF. For the CDR3, the DNA is TGTGCCAGCAGCGTAGAGGCAGGGTTCAATGAGCAGTTCTTC.

With regard to this clonotype: This sequence may be a read error, since a much larger clone differs from it by one base. The chain has TRBV5-1 and TRBJ2-5, with D uncertain. The CDR3 is made up of 13 amino acids. Trimming pared 1 base from V and 3 bases from J, leaving 7 bases between. Germline CDR1 is SGHRS and CDR2 is YFSETQ. The CDR3 sequence: CASSLRAEETQYF. DNA for the CDR3: TGCGCCAGCAGCTTGAGGGCAGAAGAGACCCAGTACTTC.

This clonotype was seen repeatedly, ten times or more. V is TRBV28 and J is TRBJ2-3; D may correspond to TRBD1 or TRBD2 (6 bases each). This CDR3 has 16 amino acids. Germline CDR1 is MDHEN and CDR2 is SYDVKM. Between the trimmed V and J ends, which lost 2 bases and 0 bases, there was a span of 12 bases. The CDR3 DNA reads as TGTGCCAGCAGTTTAGCGGCCGGGGGCAGCACAGATACGCAGTATTTT. Translation gives CASSLAAGGSTDTQYF.

This clonotype showed up just a few times. This chain uses TRBV5-4 with TRBJ2-7; no clear D. Trimming removed 3 bases from V and 0 bases from J, with 10 bases in between. The CDR3 covers 14 residues. From germline, CDR1 is SGHNT and CDR2 YYREEE (reference sequence). This CDR3 reads CASSSPHVSYEQYF. For the CDR3, the DNA is TGTGCCAGCAGCTCTCCCCACGTCTCCTACGAGCAGTACTTC.

About this clonotype itself: Being one base from a much bigger clone, this may be a read error. The V and J genes are TRBV28 and TRBJ2-5, with 7 bases aligning to TRBD1. The CDR3 spans 14 residues. Germline lookup yields CDR1 MDHEN and CDR2 SYDVKM. V lost 7 bases to trimming and J lost 4 bases; unmatched junction nucleotides: 9. The CDR3 DNA is TGTGCCAGCAATTTGGGGCAGGGGGTAGAGACCCAGTACTTC. This gives the protein CASNLGQGVETQYF.

This clonotype was observed at least ten times. CDR3 in amino acids: CASSPGPGNQPQHF. Written as DNA, the CDR3 is TGTGCCAGCAGCCCGGGACCTGGCAATCAGCCCCAGCATTTT. The chain uses TRBV9 and TRBJ1-5; possibly TRBD1 for D (5 bases). V dropped 4 bases and J dropped 2 bases, with 10 bases sitting between them. The CDR3 contains 14 residues. The germline V gene encodes CDR1 SGDLS and CDR2 YYNGEE.

The chain joins TRBV15 to TRBJ2-1; weak D call: TRBD2 (5 bases). Germline V CDR1 and CDR2: LNHNV, YYDKDF (reference sequence). The length of the CDR3 is 15 residues. Deletions cut 1 base from V and 4 bases from J, with 11 bases between. The CDR3 coding sequence is TGTGCCACCAGCAGAGTTGGCGGGCTGTACAATGAGCAGTTCTTC. It is translated as CATSRVGGLYNEQFF.

V gene TRBV19 combines with J gene TRBJ2-7, with D unclear. There are 13 residues in the CDR3. The V gene lost 5 bases and the J gene lost 0 bases, with 8 bases spanning the gap. CDR1 LNHDA and CDR2 SQIVND come from the germline V gene (reference sequence). CDR3 sequence reads: CASSLQYSYEQYF. The CDR3 coding sequence is TGTGCCAGTAGTCTTCAGTACTCCTACGAGCAGTACTTC.

The chain combines TRBV6-6 with TRBJ1-1, with D unresolved. The CDR3 totals 13 residues. V lost 2 bases, J lost 1 base, and 5 bases lay in between. Germline-derived CDR1 and CDR2 are MNHNY and SVGAGI (reference sequence). This chain's CDR3 is CASSYAPNTEAFF. In DNA form, the CDR3 reads TGTGCCAGCAGTTACGCGCCGAACACTGAAGCTTTCTTT.

About this clonotype: This may stem from a read error, because a much larger clone lies one nucleotide away. The chain couples TRBV7-2 to TRBJ2-3; D is ambiguous. The CDR3 is 16 amino acids. V was cut by 3 bases and J by 0 bases, with 13 bases left in between. Germline CDR1 is SGHTA and CDR2 is FQGNSA. This CDR3 reads CASSFGNTPSTDTQYF. The CDR3 nucleotides read TGTGCCAGCAGCTTTGGGAACACACCAAGCACAGATACGCAGTATTTT. The full variable domain, completed using reference TRBV7-2 and TRBJ2-3, is GAGVSQSPSNKVTEKGKDVELRCDPISGHTALYWYRQSLGQGLEFLIYFQGNSAPDKSGLPSDRFSAERTGGSVSTLTIQRTQQEDSAVYLCASSFGNTPSTDTQYFGPGTRLTVL.

This clonotype was detected only once. V usage is TRBV7-9 and J usage is TRBJ2-3, with a possible D match to TRBD2 (6 bases). Germline assignment: CDR1 SEHNR and CDR2 FQNEAQ (reference sequence). This CDR3 has 17 amino acids. The V and J ends lost 5 bases and 5 bases respectively, with 23 bases between them. The CDR3 DNA reads as TGTGCCAGCAGCCTGAGCTACCGGACTGGCGGGATAGATACGCAGTATTTT. Its protein product is CASSLSYRTGGIDTQYF.

Comments on this clonotype: One end of the junction fails to match germline, which may point to a read error. CDR3 sequence (DNA): TGTGCCTGCAGTGAGAGCGGGGCGTCTGAGCAGTACTTC. As protein: CACSESGASEQYF. This chain uses TRBV25-1 with TRBJ2-7; 7 bases match TRBD2. The CDR3 has 13 residues. CDR1 and CDR2 (germline): MGHDK, SYGVNS.

Points on this clonotype: The conserved final phenylalanine or tryptophan is absent from the CDR3, which likely points to a read error. This chain uses TRBV20-1 with TRBJ2-5, with D uncertain. V was clipped by 0 bases and J by 1 base, with 9 bases between them. CDR1 is DFQATT, CDR2 SNEGSKA, per germline (reference sequence). The CDR3 has 14 residues. The CDR3 sequence is CSARDRALQETQYY. CDR3 in DNA: TGCAGTGCTAGAGATAGGGCACTCCAAGAGACCCAGTACTAC.

Worth noting for this clonotype: One junction end does not reproduce the germline sequence, and a read error may be involved. The chain carries TRBV7-9 and TRBJ2-1, with 8 nucleotides matching TRBD1. CDR1 and CDR2 (germline): SEHNR, FQNEAQ (reference sequence). The CDR3 length is 14 residues. The CDR3 bases are TGTGCCGGCAGACAGGGGCGGCTCGACAATGAGCAGTTCTTC. Translation: CAGRQGRLDNEQFF. Based on the CDR3 plus reference TRBV7-9 and TRBJ2-1, the full variable domain is DTGVSQNPRHKITKRGQNVTFRCDPISEHNRLYWYRQTLGQGPEFLTYFQNEAQLEKSRLLSDRFSAERPKGSFSTLEIQRTEQGDSAMYLCAGRQGRLDNEQFFGPGTRLTVL.

The sample holds a few counts of this clonotype. V and J are TRBV6-2 or TRBV6-3 and TRBJ2-5; D is perhaps TRBD1 or TRBD2 (6 bases each). Germline lookup yields CDR1 MNHEY and CDR2 SVGEGT. Trimming left V 0 bases short and J 2 bases short, with 13 bases between. This CDR3 region has 16 residues. The CDR3 reads CASSYSKGGLQETQYF. CDR3 DNA sequence: TGTGCCAGCAGTTACTCGAAGGGGGGCCTACAAGAGACCCAGTACTTC.

V usage is TRBV25-1 and J usage is TRBJ2-5; D ambiguous. The CDR3 has 16 amino acids. The V gene's germline CDR1 is MGHDK and CDR2 SYGVNS. V lost 3 bases and J 0 bases, leaving 14 bases between the germline ends. CDR3 nucleotide sequence: TGTGCCAGCAGTGACCTTACGATTGGACACCAAGAGACCCAGTACTTC. Protein product: CASSDLTIGHQETQYF. Together with reference TRBV25-1 and TRBJ2-5, the CDR3 gives the full variable domain: EADIYQTPRYLVIGTGKKITLECSQTMGHDKMYWYQQDPGMELHLIHYSYGVNSTEKGDLSSESTVSRIRTEHFPLTLESARPSHTSQYLCASSDLTIGHQETQYFGPGTRLLVL.

A remark on this clonotype: Sequence at one end of the junction differs from germline and may be a read error. The gene calls are TRBV5-3 and TRBJ2-3; maybe TRBD2 (5 bases). TRBV5-3 is placed among ORFs of uncertain function. This CDR3 region has 15 residues. DNA for the CDR3: TGTGCCAGCAGCTTGGTGGGAGAAAGCCCAGATACGCAGTATTTT. Translation: CASSLVGESPDTQYF.

A few counts support this clonotype. The rearrangement joins TRBV28 to TRBJ2-7; a weak D match, TRBD2 (6 bases). V lost 5 bases to trimming and J lost 3 bases, with 14 bases between them. Germline CDR1 and CDR2: MDHEN and SYDVKM. This CDR3 comprises 14 residues. The CDR3: CASSHPGTFYEQYF. The CDR3, as DNA: TGTGCCAGCAGTCATCCCGGGACTTTCTACGAGCAGTACTTC.

The chain uses TRBV6-2 or TRBV6-3 and TRBJ1-1; no firm D call. Trimming took off 8 bases at V and 1 base at J, with 17 bases between the two ends. CDR3 length equals 15 residues. Per germline, CDR1 MNHEY and CDR2 SVGEGT. The CDR3 DNA reads as TGTGCCAGCCGCAGGACCGGCCTCGGGAACACTGAAGCTTTCTTT. Encoded protein: CASRRTGLGNTEAFF.

V and J are TRBV11-1 and TRBJ2-7; the match to TRBD1 covers 8 bases. Germline V lookup: CDR1 SGHAT, CDR2 FQDESV (reference sequence). The CDR3 totals 14 residues. J lost 5 bases, V lost 8 bases, and 11 bases had no gene match. CDR3 DNA: TGTGCCAGCGGCTCGGACAGGGAACCCCACGAGCAGTACTTC. Translated: CASGSDREPHEQYF.

V is TRBV27 and J is TRBJ2-1; 10 positions agree with TRBD2. The V gene end was trimmed by 6 bases and the J gene end by 9 bases; junction bases not matched to a gene: 8. Per the germline V gene, CDR1 is MNHEY and CDR2 is SMNVEV (reference sequence). CDR3 length equals 14 residues. DNA for the CDR3: TGTGCCAGCAGATATTCTAGCGGGAGTTTTGAGCAGTTCTTC. Residues: CASRYSSGSFEQFF.

V usage is TRBV28 and J usage is TRBJ2-1; D remains unclear. Looked up from germline, CDR1 is MDHEN and CDR2 is SYDVKM. Trimming removed 6 bases from V and 5 bases from J, with 14 bases in between. CDR3 length equals 14 residues. This CDR3 reads CASRALVTHNEQFF. CDR3 bases: TGTGCCAGCAGGGCCCTAGTTACCCACAATGAGCAGTTCTTC.

The genes are TRBV29-1 and TRBJ2-1; D is tentatively TRBD1 or TRBD2 (5 bases each). V lost 5 bases, J lost 9 bases, and 14 bases lay in between. Germline CDR1 and CDR2: SQVTM and ANQGSEA. The CDR3 contains 12 residues. CDR3 residues: CSVPGSAGEQFF. In DNA, the CDR3 is TGCAGCGTTCCAGGGAGTGCGGGTGAGCAGTTCTTC.